Reported below is one T cell receptor (beta chain). TCR cDNA libraries came from RNA via a modified published protocol. Each TCR cDNA library carried sample-specific barcodes on both ends. TCRdb called the 5' RACE reads again in MiXCR, with one record for every CDR3 protein. The table shows fewer than 450,000 distinct CDR3 sequences, with over 25% occurring only once. This sample stems from a study of identical twins' blood T cells. CDR1 is SEHNR, CDR2 FQNEAQ, per germline (reference sequence). Losses at the gene ends were 3 bases for V and 7 bases for J; bases not matched to a gene: 8. The CDR3 length is 14 residues.

The TCR originated in a woman between 18 and 49 years old in good health. J is TRBJ1-2 and V is TRBV7-9; 7 nucleotides agree with TRBD1. The sample was PBMCs. The chain's CDR3 is CASSFDGTDSGYTF. In DNA form, the CDR3 reads TGTGCCAGCAGCTTCGACGGGACAGATAGTGGCTACACCTTC.